The 20 T cell receptor beta chains in this list originate from one sample, sequenced in a study of tumor-infiltrating lymphocytes in primary liver carcinoma. The authors made TCR beta cDNA from approximately 500 ng total RNA with a constant-region primer. Sequencing libraries for TCR beta derived from three nested multiplex PCR rounds that used slightly modified ARM-PCR. The first two PCR rounds used TRBV1-TRBV30 primers with a Cbeta primer, approximately 10 cycles each. MiXCR, applied by TCRdb to the multiplex PCR reads, yields one record per CDR3 protein. The table records approximately 92,000 distinct CDR3 sequences, around 63% of them present only once. Total RNA and DNA came together from approximately 20-30 mg of bulk tissue without cell sorting. The sequenced sample was liver tumor tissue from sampling region 5. Subset here: tumor region T5, tumor centre. Receptor source: a woman in her sixties with primary liver carcinoma and hepatitis B virus infection.

Comment on this clonotype: A much larger clone differs by one base, so this may be a read error. This rearrangement joins TRBV14 to TRBJ2-4; 7 nucleotides line up with TRBD1. The CDR3 contains 14 residues. CDR1 SGHDN and CDR2 FVKESK come from the germline V gene. The CDR3 DNA reads TGTGCCAGCAAGAGCACAGGGGCGTCAGGCATTCAGAACTTC. Translated: CASKSTGASGIQNF.

This rearrangement joins TRBV6-1 to TRBJ2-1; 11 bases match TRBD1. Germline lookup yields CDR1 MNHNS and CDR2 SASEGT. The CDR3 consists of 14 residues. V dropped 8 bases and J dropped 11; count of bases not matched to a gene: 11. The chain's CDR3 is CASEGQGEYDKQFF. CDR3 sequence (DNA): TGTGCCAGCGAGGGACAGGGGGAGTACGATAAGCAGTTCTTC.

A remark on this clonotype: An end of the junction differs from the germline gene, which may be a read error. The gene calls are TRBV11-2 and TRBJ2-5; the match to TRBD2 covers 7 bases. CDR3 length: 16 residues. Germline CDR1 and CDR2: SGHAT and FQNNGV. The CDR3 protein is CGSSLRLAEYQGTQYF. Here the CDR3 DNA reads TGTGGCAGCAGCTTACGACTAGCAGAGTACCAAGGGACCCAGTACTTC.

The V call is TRBV20-1, the J call TRBJ2-3, with D perhaps TRBD2 (6 bases). The CDR3 is 15 amino acids. Germline CDR1 DFQATT, CDR2 SNEGSKA (reference sequence). The ends were cut back, 5 bases at V and 2 bases at J, with 17 bases in the middle. The CDR3 reads CSAPIGAGLTDTQYF. In DNA form, the CDR3 reads TGCAGTGCTCCCATCGGGGCGGGGCTCACAGATACGCAGTATTTT.

CDR3 nucleotides: TGCGCCAGCAGCCAGCGACAGGGAGACACTGAAGCTTTCTTT. It encodes CASSQRQGDTEAFF. The chain combines TRBV4-1 with TRBJ1-1, with TRBD1 matching over 7 bases. This CDR3 comprises 14 residues. V lost 3 bases and J lost 3; bases outside the gene matches: 4. Germline V gives CDR1 MGHRA, CDR2 YSYEKL.

Details on this clonotype: The junction departs from the called germline gene at one end, perhaps through a read error. This CDR3 is CVSCLGQGVNEQFF. As DNA, the CDR3 is TGTGTTAGTTGTTTGGGACAGGGAGTAAATGAGCAGTTCTTC. This chain links TRBV12-5 with TRBJ2-1; 9 bases map to TRBD1. Germline lookup yields CDR1 LGHNT and CDR2 FRNRAP. CDR3 length: 14 amino acids.

This clonotype was seen a few times. A much larger clone is a single base away; this may be a read error. The chain has TRBV12-3 or TRBV12-4 and TRBJ2-5; TRBD2 might be the D (5 bases). The CDR3 has 11 residues. V lost 5 bases to trimming and J lost 5 bases, with 6 bases between them. The DNA of the CDR3 is TGTGCCAGCAGTGGCGGGGAGACCCAGTACTTC. As protein: CASSGGETQYF.

V and J are TRBV10-3 and TRBJ1-2, with TRBD1 as a possible D gene (6 bases). Trimming cost V 3 bases and J 6 bases, with 14 bases left between them. This CDR3 contains 14 residues. CDR1 and CDR2 (germline): ENHRY, SYGVKD. CDR3 loop: CAISDRGGADGYTF. CDR3 nucleotides: TGTGCCATCAGTGACCGGGGGGGGGCTGATGGCTACACCTTC.

Concerning this clonotype: A read error may produce the germline difference seen at one junction end. The chain carries TRBV29-1 and TRBJ2-1; D perhaps matches TRBD2 (7 bases). Germline assignment: CDR1 SQVTM and CDR2 ANQGSEA. The CDR3 contains 15 residues. CDR3 in DNA: TGCGGCGTTAGGGGGTCTAGCGGAACGTACAATGAGCGGTTCTTC. Encoded protein: CGVRGSSGTYNERFF.

V is TRBV12-3 or TRBV12-4 and J is TRBJ2-1, with 8 bases that match TRBD2. The J segment lost 11 bases and the V segment lost 10 bases, leaving 22 bases of the junction unmatched. CDR3 size: 16 residues. Here the CDR3 reads CATSFPGGRPLNKQFF. The CDR3 DNA is TGTGCCACCTCCTTCCCGGGAGGGCGCCCATTGAATAAGCAGTTCTTC.

A note on this clonotype: One base away lies a much larger clone, so this may be a sequencing read error. The chain employs TRBV6-5 and TRBJ1-5; 9 nucleotides line up with TRBD1. The CDR3 is 16 residues long. Germline CDR1 is MNHEY and CDR2 is SVGAGI. The CDR3 spells CASSRFGTGNNQSQHF. The CDR3 bases are TGTGCCAGCAGTAGATTCGGGACAGGGAACAATCAGTCCCAGCATTTT.

Of note for this clonotype: A much larger clone lies a single base off, so this may be a read error. The rearrangement uses TRBV12-1 and TRBJ2-1; no DNA check was done on the table's D call, TRBD1. TRBV12-1 is designated a pseudogene. The CDR3 spans 10 residues. CDR3 region: CACLGGGQFF. The DNA of the CDR3 is TGTGCCTGCTTGGGGGGGGGGCAGTTCTTC.

Details on this clonotype: As the CDR3 is not closed by the conserved phenylalanine or tryptophan, this likely results from a read error. The rearrangement uses TRBV4-1 and TRBJ1-3; D is unresolved. The CDR3 consists of 11 residues. The germline gives CDR1 MGHRA, CDR2 YSYEKL. CDR3 residues: CASSQGNTIYL. The CDR3 bases are TGCGCCAGCAGCCAAGGGAACACTATATATCTT.

On this clonotype itself: Relative to the germline gene, one junction end is altered; a read error may explain this. The chain carries TRBV5-5 and TRBJ2-5, with 7 bases identical to TRBD1. Germline V lookup: CDR1 SGHKS, CDR2 YYEKEE (reference sequence). The CDR3 covers 15 residues. CDR3 loop: CARSFTDRAPGAQYF. DNA for the CDR3: TGTGCCAGGAGCTTCACTGACAGGGCCCCCGGGGCCCAGTACTTC.

This clonotype is large (0.1 to 1%) within its sample. This sequence joins TRBV29-1 and TRBJ2-2, with D perhaps assigned TRBD1 or TRBD2 (5 bases each). Per the germline V gene, CDR1 is SQVTM and CDR2 is ANQGSEA. Trimming pared 6 bases from V and 7 bases from J, leaving 15 bases between. The CDR3 runs 13 residues. The CDR3 reads CSVTGHSGGELFF. CDR3 nucleotide sequence: TGCAGCGTCACGGGGCACTCGGGCGGGGAGCTGTTTTTT.

About this clonotype itself: A much larger clone is a single base away; this may be a read error. Written as DNA, the CDR3 is TGCGCCAGCAGGAAAGGGACTAGCGGACCCTTCTACGAGCAGTACTTC. It yields the protein CASRKGTSGPFYEQYF. The J gene is TRBJ2-7, the V gene TRBV5-1; 11 bases agree with TRBD2. V lost 5 bases and J lost 3; bases outside the gene matches: 10. Germline V gives CDR1 SGHRS, CDR2 YFSETQ. The CDR3 covers 16 residues.

Turning to this clonotype: One base away lies a much larger clone, so this may be a sequencing read error. The chain uses TRBV12-3 or TRBV12-4 and TRBJ2-1; TRBD2 agrees at 7 bases. The CDR3 sequence is 15 residues long. CDR3 nucleotide sequence: TGTGCCAGCAATTTAGCGCGGGAGTTAGTCAATGAGCAGTTCTTC. It specifies CASNLARELVNEQFF.

The V and J genes are TRBV28 and TRBJ1-1, with 7 bases that match TRBD1. The junction had 14 bases not matched to a gene; V was cut back by 6 bases and J by 7 bases. The CDR3 is made up of 15 amino acids. CDR1 MDHEN and CDR2 SYDVKM come from the germline V gene. For the CDR3, the DNA is TGTGCCAGCAGGGCTCGACAGGGATTGGACATTGAAGCTTTCTTT. Translation: CASRARQGLDIEAFF. Based on the CDR3 plus reference TRBV28 and TRBJ1-1, the full variable domain is DVKVTQSSRYLVKRTGEKVFLECVQDMDHENMFWYRQDPGLGLRLIYFSYDVKMKEKGDIPEGYSVSREKKERFSLILESASTNQTSMYLCASRARQGLDIEAFFGQGTRLTVV.

This clonotype was seen more than once but under ten times. The chain couples TRBV18 to TRBJ2-5; D possibly corresponds to TRBD2 (6 bases). Trimming left V 1 base short and J 5 bases short, with 17 bases between. From germline, CDR1 is KGHSH and CDR2 LQKENI. The CDR3 extends over 16 amino acids. The CDR3 region has the DNA TGTGCCAGCTCACCACGCCGACTAGAGGGGAAGGAGACCCAGTACTTC. Encoded protein: CASSPRRLEGKETQYF.

The V call is TRBV19, the J call TRBJ2-2; 10 bases are a match to TRBD2. This CDR3 contains 15 residues. Germline CDR1 is LNHDA and CDR2 is SQIVND (reference sequence). Germline trimming cut 9 bases from V and 8 bases from J; bases unmatched to any gene: 12. As DNA, the CDR3 is TGTGCCAGATACAAGGGACTAGCGAGATCTGGGGAGCTGTTTTTT. It specifies CARYKGLARSGELFF.